The subject of this entry is one T cell receptor beta chain. TCRdb's copy holds only in-frame clones and misses some; the assay was immunoSEQ multiplex PCR. The table has tens of thousands of clones, about 90% seen once. The CDR3 has 14 residues. V shed 1 base and J shed 1 base, with 7 bases lying between them. The germline V gene encodes CDR1 SGHAT and CDR2 FQNNGV. This specimen comes from a study of T cell changes during pregnancy in multiple sclerosis. The origin of this receptor is a female donor with multiple sclerosis, enrolled in a pregnancy study. V is TRBV11-2 and J is TRBJ1-2, with no clear D. The source material was peripheral blood, sampled in the second trimester of pregnancy. The CDR3 reads CASSLGFSNYGYTF. The CDR3 DNA reads as TGTGCCAGCAGCTTAGGGTTCAGTAACTATGGCTACACCTTC.